The 31 T cell receptor beta chains below all came from one sample that was sequenced in a study of T-cell reconstitution after alpha-beta-depleted transplantation in children. Researchers prepared the TCRbeta library using unique molecular identifiers, the study reports. TCRdb re-analysed the PCR reads in MiXCR, keeping a single row per CDR3 protein. Of some 500,000 distinct CDR3 sequences listed, 15% to 20% are singletons. Sequencing used PBMCs from the stem cell graft donor, obtained from the stem cell graft. Receptor source: a human donor who donated a stem cell graft to a child with acute lymphoblastic leukemia.

The chain has TRBV6-1 and TRBJ1-5, with D possibly TRBD1 on 6 matching bases. The germline V gene encodes CDR1 MNHNS and CDR2 SASEGT. V gave up 7 bases and J gave up 3 bases, with 10 bases separating them. The CDR3 loop spans 13 amino acids. Here the CDR3 reads CASKTGTNQPQHF. CDR3 DNA: TGTGCCAGCAAGACAGGAACCAATCAGCCCCAGCATTTT.

The table lists this clonotype with a few counts. The CDR3 DNA reads TGCAGGCGGATCCCGGGCCAAAGCAATCAGCCCCAGCATTTT. This encodes CRRIPGQSNQPQHF. The gene calls are TRBV20-1 and TRBJ1-5; unclear D gene. CDR3 length equals 14 residues. Germline CDR1 reads DFQATT; CDR2 reads SNEGSKA (reference sequence).

The V gene is TRBV7-8, the J gene TRBJ1-1, with D possibly being TRBD1 (5 bases). Trimming pared 7 bases from V and 3 bases from J, leaving 27 bases between. The germline gives CDR1 SGHVS, CDR2 FQNEAQ. The CDR3 runs 18 residues. CDR3 region: CASTRLGTDLLGDTEAFF. The DNA for the CDR3 is TGTGCCAGCACCCGCCTTGGGACGGATCTTCTTGGGGACACTGAAGCTTTCTTT.

The rearrangement joins TRBV7-6 to TRBJ1-1, with D possibly matching TRBD1 (6 bases). CDR1 is SGHVS and CDR2 is FNYEAQ in the germline V gene. V was trimmed by 7 bases and J by 2 bases, leaving 14 bases between them. The CDR3 consists of 14 residues. The CDR3 loop reads CASTRTELNTEAFF. The CDR3 DNA follows: TGTGCCAGCACCCGGACAGAGCTCAACACTGAAGCTTTCTTT.

The rearrangement uses TRBV9 and TRBJ1-6, with a weak D call TRBD1 (6 bases). Trimming removed 0 bases from V and 7 bases from J, with 11 bases in between. The CDR3 loop spans 15 amino acids. Germline V gene lookup returns CDR1 SGDLS and CDR2 YYNGEE. CDR3 sequence reads: CASSVEGTKNSPLHF. In DNA form, the CDR3 reads TGTGCCAGCAGCGTAGAAGGGACAAAAAATTCACCCCTCCACTTT.

The V and J genes are TRBV20-1 and TRBJ2-7; 11 positions match TRBD2. This CDR3 is 14 amino acids long. V trimming: 5 bases; J trimming: 1 base; junction bases outside the gene matches: 4. The germline CDR1 and CDR2 sequences are DFQATT and SNEGSKA (reference sequence). The DNA of the CDR3 is TGCAGTGCTCAACTAGCGGGAGAGTCCTACGAGCAGTACTTC. Translation gives CSAQLAGESYEQYF.

This clonotype showed up just once. The chain recombines TRBV20-1 with TRBJ2-1, with D possibly TRBD2 on 6 matching bases. The CDR3 is 11 amino acids. From germline, CDR1 is DFQATT and CDR2 SNEGSKA (reference sequence). Trimming removed 6 bases at V and 6 bases at J, with 9 bases between. The CDR3 loop reads CSARRVNEQFF. The CDR3 DNA follows: TGCAGTGCAAGGAGGGTCAATGAGCAGTTCTTC.

In its sample, this clonotype was seen a few times. As DNA, the CDR3 is TGTGCCAGCAGCTCAGACCGGGACAGGGGGTCCTACGAGCAGTACTTC. Its protein is CASSSDRDRGSYEQYF. The chain carries TRBV7-3 and TRBJ2-7, with 11 bases lining up with TRBD1. The CDR3 is made up of 16 amino acids. V dropped 4 bases and J dropped 1; count of bases not matched to a gene: 6. Per the germline V gene, CDR1 is SGHTA and CDR2 is FQGTGA.

A few counts support this clonotype. This CDR3 reads CASSQTTNEQFF. The CDR3 region has the DNA TGCGCCAGCAGCCAGACCACCAACGAGCAGTTCTTC. This chain connects TRBV4-1 to TRBJ2-1; D gene uncertain. Germline V gene lookup returns CDR1 MGHRA and CDR2 YSYEKL. Trimming cost V 3 bases and J 10 bases, with 10 bases left between them. The CDR3 loop spans 12 amino acids.

The chain employs TRBV29-1 and TRBJ2-7, with 9 bases identical to TRBD2. J gave up 2 bases and V 5 bases, and 4 bases lay outside the gene matches. The CDR3 covers 13 residues. CDR1 SQVTM and CDR2 ANQGSEA come from the germline V gene. The CDR3 region is CSVSSGTTYEQYF. The CDR3, as DNA: TGCAGCGTTTCTAGCGGGACTACCTACGAGCAGTACTTC.

The table lists this clonotype with many counts. The junction departs from the called germline gene at one end, perhaps through a read error. The chain links TRBV6-5 to TRBJ2-1; possible D gene TRBD2, 5 bases. This CDR3 has 13 amino acids. CDR1 is MNHEY, CDR2 SVGAGI, per germline. The CDR3 spells CASSPLERAIRLF. The CDR3 DNA reads TGTGCCAGCTCTCCCCTCGAGAGGGCCATCCGGCTCTTC.

In its sample, this clonotype was seen a few times. The chain recombines TRBV12-3 or TRBV12-4 with TRBJ1-6; possibly TRBD1 for D (5 bases). Trimming stripped 6 bases from V and 7 bases from J, with 13 bases between. The CDR3 spans 14 residues. CDR3 sequence: CASSLGPGNSPLHF. DNA of the CDR3: TGTGCCAGCAGCCTGGGACCAGGGAATTCACCCCTCCACTTT.

In nucleotides, the CDR3 is TGTGCCAGCAGCGATACAGGGTTGGGGGGACCCACCATATATTTT. This codes for CASSDTGLGGPTIYF. V gene TRBV7-6 combines with J gene TRBJ1-3; perhaps TRBD1 as D (6 bases). Germline assignment: CDR1 SGHVS and CDR2 FNYEAQ. The CDR3 spans 15 residues. Deletions cut 5 bases from V and 9 bases from J, with 20 bases between.

The chain carries TRBV6-5 and TRBJ1-2; unclear D gene. Trimming removed 2 bases at V and 4 bases at J, with 8 bases between. Germline CDR1 and CDR2: MNHEY and SVGAGI. This CDR3 contains 13 residues. The CDR3, as DNA: TGTGCCAGCAGTTACGGCGAAGGCTATGGCTACACCTTC. This translates into CASSYGEGYGYTF.

The count of this clonotype is one. V is TRBV19 and J is TRBJ2-5; D remains unclear. The V gene's germline CDR1 is LNHDA and CDR2 SQIVND (reference sequence). CDR3 length: 16 amino acids. V was trimmed by 4 bases and J by 0 bases, leaving 15 bases between them. CDR3 DNA: TGTGCCAGTAGTACTCTAGACTGGACGTACCAAGAGACCCAGTACTTC. This encodes CASSTLDWTYQETQYF.

The gene calls are TRBV6-2 or TRBV6-3 and TRBJ1-1; a possible D gene is TRBD1 (5 bases). The CDR3 is 13 residues long. Germline values: CDR1 MNHEY, CDR2 SVGEGT. The V end lost 0 bases, the J end lost 8 bases, and 10 bases lay between the germline ends. For the CDR3, the DNA is TGTGCCAGCAGTTACTCGAGTGAGGGGGAAGCTTTCTTT. Translation: CASSYSSEGEAFF.

The chain carries TRBV28 and TRBJ1-5; D remains ambiguous. V was cut by 4 bases and J by 7 bases, with 11 bases left in between. Looked up from germline, CDR1 is MDHEN and CDR2 is SYDVKM. The CDR3 totals 13 residues. CDR3 nucleotides: TGTGCCAGCAGTTACGGAGAAGAGCAGCCCCAGCATTTT. Its protein product is CASSYGEEQPQHF.

The rearrangement uses TRBV6-2 or TRBV6-3 and TRBJ2-1, with D maybe TRBD1 (5 bases). The V gene's germline CDR1 is MNHEY and CDR2 SVGEGT. V was pared by 0 bases and J by 2 bases, with 17 bases between. This CDR3 has 18 residues. The CDR3 protein is CASSYSITRLGAYNEQFF. The CDR3 bases are TGTGCCAGCAGTTACTCGATCACGAGGCTAGGGGCCTACAATGAGCAGTTCTTC.

The rearrangement links TRBV7-3 to TRBJ2-1; D may match TRBD1 or TRBD2 (6 bases each). Trimming took off 2 bases at V and 5 bases at J, with 22 bases between the two ends. CDR1 is SGHTA and CDR2 is FQGTGA in the germline V gene. The CDR3 loop spans 18 amino acids. The CDR3 spells CASSLSGLLGGQDNEQFF. DNA for the CDR3: TGTGCCAGCAGCTTATCCGGTCTTTTAGGGGGGCAGGACAATGAGCAGTTCTTC. Full variable domain (remainder filled in from reference TRBV7-3 and TRBJ2-1): GAGVSQTPSNKVTEKGKYVELRCDPISGHTALYWYRQSLGQGPEFLIYFQGTGAADDSGLPNDRFFAVRPEGSVSTLKIQRTERGDSAVYLCASSLSGLLGGQDNEQFFGPGTRLTVL.

The V gene is TRBV7-6, the J gene TRBJ2-7; 8 positions agree with TRBD1. The V gene's germline CDR1 is SGHVS and CDR2 FNYEAQ. The CDR3 is 15 amino acids. The V segment lost 1 base and the J segment 2 bases; nucleotides outside the gene matches: 4. The CDR3 loop is CASSLGPQGAYEQYF. Here the CDR3 DNA reads TGTGCCAGCAGCTTAGGCCCACAGGGGGCCTACGAGCAGTACTTC.

There are a few counts of this clonotype. The chain uses TRBV5-1 and TRBJ2-7; 7 nucleotides match TRBD2. Germline CDR1 is SGHRS and CDR2 is YFSETQ. The junction had 22 bases not matched to a gene; V was cut back by 4 bases and J by 6 bases. The CDR3 length is 18 residues. The CDR3 loop is CASSQGLPGRMDLSEQYF. The CDR3 nucleotides are TGCGCCAGCAGCCAGGGACTACCCGGGCGGATGGACCTGTCCGAGCAGTACTTC.

This clonotype was detected a few times. The chain employs TRBV15 and TRBJ2-1, with D uncertain. The ends were cut back, 6 bases at V and 0 bases at J, with 9 bases in the middle. CDR1 is LNHNV and CDR2 is YYDKDF in the germline V gene (reference sequence). The length of the CDR3 is 14 residues. CDR3 in DNA: TGTGCCACCAGTAAAGTTACCTCCTACAATGAGCAGTTCTTC. This codes for CATSKVTSYNEQFF. Full variable domain (outside the CDR3, taken from reference TRBV15 and TRBJ2-1): DAMVIQNPRYQVTQFGKPVTLSCSQTLNHNVMYWYQQKSSQAPKLLFHYYDKDFNNEADTPDNFQSRRPNTSFCFLDIRSPGLGDTAMYLCATSKVTSYNEQFFGPGTRLTVL.

The chain carries TRBV4-1 and TRBJ1-2, with 7 bases lining up with TRBD1. The V segment lost 0 bases and the J segment 4 bases; nucleotides outside the gene matches: 5. The CDR3 runs 15 residues. CDR1 and CDR2 (germline): MGHRA, YSYEKL. The DNA for the CDR3 is TGCGCCAGCAGCCAAGATCTCGCAGGGGGCTATGGCTACACCTTC. Translated, it gives CASSQDLAGGYGYTF.

This clonotype appeared many times. The gene calls are TRBV7-6 and TRBJ2-1; D is undetermined. V shed 2 bases and J shed 6 bases, with 5 bases lying between them. From germline, CDR1 is SGHVS and CDR2 FNYEAQ. This CDR3 is 12 amino acids long. CDR3 DNA: TGTGCCAGCAGCTTAAGCCCCAATGAGCAGTTCTTC. Residues: CASSLSPNEQFF.

This chain links TRBV5-1 with TRBJ1-1, with 7 positions matching TRBD1. The CDR3 has 13 amino acids. The V segment lost 0 bases and the J segment 7 bases; nucleotides outside the gene matches: 3. Per the germline V gene, CDR1 is SGHRS and CDR2 is YFSETQ. CDR3 in DNA: TGCGCCAGCAGCTTGGACAGGGGACTTGAAGCTTTCTTT. Translating it yields CASSLDRGLEAFF.

In its sample, this clonotype was seen a few times. The chain recombines TRBV10-1 with TRBJ2-5; D unresolved. The germline gives CDR1 WNHNN, CDR2 SYGVQD (reference sequence). V was clipped by 3 bases and J by 5 bases, with 16 bases between them. The CDR3 spans 15 residues. CDR3 amino acids: CASSDTRLPAETQYF. The CDR3 DNA reads TGCGCCAGCAGTGATACGCGTCTTCCGGCCGAGACCCAGTACTTC.

The rearrangement joins TRBV5-1 to TRBJ2-7; D perhaps matches TRBD2 (5 bases). CDR3 length equals 15 residues. V lost 2 bases and J 3 bases, leaving 15 bases between the germline ends. Germline CDR1 is SGHRS and CDR2 is YFSETQ. The CDR3 spells CASSLSRTVDYEQYF. CDR3 DNA: TGCGCCAGCAGCTTATCCCGGACTGTTGACTACGAGCAGTACTTC.

This clonotype has just a few counts. The J gene is TRBJ1-1, the V gene TRBV7-3, with D possibly matching TRBD1 (5 bases). With 6 bases removed from V and 3 bases from J, the gap between germline ends came to 14 bases. This CDR3 has 14 residues. Germline V lookup: CDR1 SGHTA, CDR2 FQGTGA. The CDR3 spells CASRTDGGDTEAFF. The CDR3 DNA is TGTGCCAGCAGGACCGACGGGGGGGACACTGAAGCTTTCTTT.

The chain uses TRBV7-9 and TRBJ2-2; D uncertain. The CDR3 spans 12 residues. V lost 6 bases, J lost 6 bases, and 8 bases lay in between. Germline-derived CDR1 and CDR2 are SEHNR and FQNEAQ (reference sequence). In DNA, the CDR3 is TGTGCCAGCAGTCAGAGCTCCGGGGAGCTGTTTTTT. Translated, it gives CASSQSSGELFF.

This clonotype was detected only a few times. This chain connects TRBV7-9 to TRBJ2-7; D is possibly TRBD1 (6 bases). Deletions cut 4 bases from V and 7 bases from J, with 8 bases between. The CDR3 length is 11 residues. Germline assignment: CDR1 SEHNR and CDR2 FQNEAQ (reference sequence). The CDR3 nucleotides read TGTGCCAGCAGCTCAGGGGAAGAGCAGTACTTC. Its protein is CASSSGEEQYF.

This clonotype was detected only a few times. The chain is built from TRBV7-9 and TRBJ2-5; 12 positions agree with TRBD2. J gave up 5 bases and V 4 bases, and 8 bases lay outside the gene matches. The CDR3 extends over 16 amino acids. Germline CDR1 reads SEHNR; CDR2 reads FQNEAQ (reference sequence). This CDR3 is CASSYGTSGSKETQYF. The CDR3 DNA sequence: TGTGCCAGCAGCTACGGGACTAGCGGGTCCAAGGAGACCCAGTACTTC.